The text below deals with one TCR beta chain. The antigen remains unidentified. The data were obtained in a study of shared clonotypes between healthy human individuals. The length of the CDR3 is 15 residues. Germline V gives CDR1 MNHNS, CDR2 SASEGT. The V gene end was trimmed by 4 bases and the J gene end by 2 bases; junction bases not matched to a gene: 3. Findings and caveats of the study: Generation probabilities were higher for clonotypes shared across all four sorted-subset donors than for unshared ones.

Per sorted-subset replicate PCR, input was approximately 210 ng DNA, representing about 30,000 T cell genomes. Only in-frame clones appear in the TCRdb table, and some are missing; sequencing was by immunoSEQ multiplex PCR. This table has some 500,000 clones, around 95% appearing once. The CD4+ fraction was divided into a CD45RA+ naive subset and a CD45RA-negative memory subset. Sequenced material: naive CD4+ T cells sorted from blood. This sample's subset: CD45RA+ positively selected. The gene calls are TRBV6-1 and TRBJ1-5; 9 positions agree with TRBD1. This receptor was taken from a woman aged 25 to 45 in good health. The CDR3 region is CASSGQGVGNQPQHF. CDR3 bases: TGTGCCAGCAGTGGACAGGGGGTGGGCAATCAGCCCCAGCATTTT.